This T cell receptor (beta chain) was captured in a study of kidney transplant recipient with SARS-CoV-2 infection. This clonotype was observed many times. From the reads, TCRdb called clonotypes with MiXCR, one entry per CDR3 protein. This sample has under 300,000 distinct CDR3 sequences, with around 30% found just once. The CDR3 consists of 16 residues. The V and J ends lost 0 bases and 1 base respectively, with 7 bases between them. Germline CDR1 and CDR2: SSHAT and FNYEAQ (reference sequence). The chain couples TRBV7-7 to TRBJ2-6; D is undetermined. The specimen was a blood sample, collected at baseline and on day 111 from a kidney transplant recipient. The TCR was taken from a male patient between 25 and 40 years old who had COVID-19 and was a kidney transplant recipient. The T cells may come from the graft donor. The CDR3 here is CASSLAVGSGANVLTF. CDR3 coding DNA: TGTGCCAGCAGCTTAGCGGTCGGTTCTGGGGCCAACGTCCTGACTTTC.